This entry concerns a single TCR beta chain. This clone was counted between two and nine times. It has no known antigen specificity. Within one base of it there is no much larger clone, and no base qualities were kept. The record originates from a study of PD-L1 blockade in urothelial cancer (dated by TCRdb to 2016 to 2017). At the level of the whole study: Therapy was started in the mid-2010s for all patients, and atezolizumab 1,200 mg was administered intravenously every 3 weeks. The study was an exploratory multi-omic analysis of somatic, immune and clinical correlates of response to PD-L1 blockade with atezolizumab in urothelial cancer. About 90% of the 29 patients were identified as males with urothelial cancer of bladder origin, and a prior smoking history was reported by 18 of 29 patients. Patients had an ECOG performance status of 0 or 1 and had received between 0 and 3 prior chemotherapy regimens. Pretreatment tumor samples, along with matched peripheral blood serially collected before and after atezolizumab treatment, were subjected to TCR sequencing. In the same patients who had TCR sequencing, pretreatment tumors also underwent whole exome sequencing and RNA sequencing. A median of about 140,000 T cells and 80,000 to 100,000 unique TCRs was obtained from blood samples, and a median clonality of approximately 0.08 was observed. Blood samples were analyzed at two time points: 3 weeks after treatment start (second dose) and 6 weeks after treatment start. Under 30 patients had pretreatment blood TCR-seq, approximately 24 had at least one posttreatment blood collection, and approximately 24 had tumor TCR-seq. Durable clinical benefit was achieved by nine patients and was not achieved by 20 patients. Durable clinical benefit was defined as a progression-free survival longer than 6 months, and TCR features were additionally tested against progression-free survival and overall survival. Paper-wide results and their limitations: Because the sample size was small (n = 29) and many of the analyses were exploratory, the results are meant to be hypothesis-generating. A pretreatment peripheral blood TCR clonality below the median was linked to improved progression-free and overall survival. Among patients with durable benefit, tumor-associated TCR clones showed greater expansion in peripheral blood 3 weeks after treatment started (n of about 21, p = 0.022).

The time point label of this sample denotes: peripheral blood 6 weeks after treatment start. The cohort included 25 to 30 patients with locally advanced or metastatic urothelial carcinoma who were treated at Memorial Sloan Kettering on a trial protocol. Peripheral blood mononuclear cells were collected pretreatment and during treatment, with between 1 and 8 total time points per patient. The Qiagen DNeasy Blood extraction kit was used to purify genomic DNA from total PBMCs and tumor samples. PBMCs were collected pretreatment and during treatment and were isolated and stored as previously described. Trimming takes 1 base off V and 1 base off J; junction bases not matched to a gene: 2. There are 15 amino acids in the CDR3, from cysteine to phenylalanine inclusive. Only CDR3 DNA remains: 45 bases, in frame from the first base. Sequences MNHEY (CDR1) and SVGAGI (CDR2) are obtained from the germline V gene.

Each PCR received spiked-in synthetic TCR analog templates so that absolute template abundance could be estimated from read counts. The immunoSEQ assay used bias-controlled V and J gene primers to amplify TCRbeta CDR3 regions from genomic DNA. Sequencing of rearranged TCRbeta segments was done at approximately 20X coverage. The study's own analysis went as follows. Clustering was used to correct sequencing errors, and CDR3s were annotated against IMGT to assign V, D and J genes. Only productive TCRbeta rearrangements were used in downstream analyses, excluding out-of-frame or stop-codon sequences. Clonality was computed as one minus Shannon entropy normalized by the log of the number of unique productive sequences. Fisher's exact test with Benjamini-Hochberg correction, using a cutoff of adjusted p below 0.01, was how clones that differed between time points or between blood and tumor were identified. The table comes from immuneACCESS by way of TCRdb, which keeps in-frame sequences with V and J called. Part of the clones is missing from these tables; in studies checked, under half for an unresolved V gene and the rest for unknown reasons. For V, J and clone size, that table is used; D and trimming come from the DNA. This sample lists around 49,000 clones; roughly 86% were detected once. The top ten clones comprise less than 15% of the sample.

The chain was built from TRBV6-5 and TRBJ1-1; 8 junctional bases match TRBD1. This sequence was found in a man in his 60s with urothelial cancer. Source: PBMCs, taken around atezolizumab (anti-PD-L1) treatment. The DNA reads TGTGCCAGCAGTTACTGGGACAGGACGAACACTGAAGCTTTCTTT. It translates as CASSYWDRTNTEAFF.